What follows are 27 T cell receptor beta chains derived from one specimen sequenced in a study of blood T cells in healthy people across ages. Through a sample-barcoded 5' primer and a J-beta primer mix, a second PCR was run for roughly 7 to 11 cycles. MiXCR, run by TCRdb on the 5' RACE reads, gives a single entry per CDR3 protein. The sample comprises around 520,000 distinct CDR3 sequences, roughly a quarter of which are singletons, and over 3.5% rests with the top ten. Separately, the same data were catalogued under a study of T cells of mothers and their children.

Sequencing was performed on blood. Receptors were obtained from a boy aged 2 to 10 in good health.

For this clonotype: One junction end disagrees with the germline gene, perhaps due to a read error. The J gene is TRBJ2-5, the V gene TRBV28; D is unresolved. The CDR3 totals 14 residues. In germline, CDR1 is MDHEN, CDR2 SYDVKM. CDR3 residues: CANSPRLGMKTQYF. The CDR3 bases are TGTGCCAACAGTCCCCGACTGGGCATGAAGACCCAGTACTTC.

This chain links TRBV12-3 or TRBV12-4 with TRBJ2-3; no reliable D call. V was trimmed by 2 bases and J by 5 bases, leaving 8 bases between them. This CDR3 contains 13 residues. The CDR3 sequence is CASSLRWGDTQYF. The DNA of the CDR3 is TGTGCCAGCAGTTTAAGGTGGGGAGATACGCAGTATTTT.

The CDR3 sequence: CSATEQGIETQYF. CDR3 DNA: TGCAGTGCTACCGAACAGGGAATAGAGACCCAGTACTTC. This chain uses TRBV20-1 with TRBJ2-5, with a possible D match to TRBD1 (6 bases). CDR3 size: 13 residues. The V end was cut by 4 bases, the J end by 4 bases, with 13 bases between. Germline CDR1 reads DFQATT; CDR2 reads SNEGSKA (reference sequence).

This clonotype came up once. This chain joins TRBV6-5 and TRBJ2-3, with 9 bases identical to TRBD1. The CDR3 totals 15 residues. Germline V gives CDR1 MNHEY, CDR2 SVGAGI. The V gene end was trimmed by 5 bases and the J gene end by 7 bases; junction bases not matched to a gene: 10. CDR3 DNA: TGTGCCAGCAGTCCCCCCGGGACAGGGCATCATACGCAGTATTTT. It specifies CASSPPGTGHHTQYF.

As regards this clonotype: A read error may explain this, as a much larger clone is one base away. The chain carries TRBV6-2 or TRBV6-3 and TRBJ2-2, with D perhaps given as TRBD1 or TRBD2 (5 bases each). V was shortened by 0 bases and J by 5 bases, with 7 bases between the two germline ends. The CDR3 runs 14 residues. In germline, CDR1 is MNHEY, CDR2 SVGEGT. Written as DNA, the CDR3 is TGTGCCAGCAGTTACTCTTGGGGGACCGGGGAGCTGTTTTTT. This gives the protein CASSYSWGTGELFF.

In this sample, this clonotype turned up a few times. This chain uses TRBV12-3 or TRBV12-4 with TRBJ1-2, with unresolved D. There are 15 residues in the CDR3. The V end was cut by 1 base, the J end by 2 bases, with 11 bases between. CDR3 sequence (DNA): TGTGCCAGCAGTTTAGAGAGCTTAGGCAACTATGGCTACACCTTC. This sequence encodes CASSLESLGNYGYTF.

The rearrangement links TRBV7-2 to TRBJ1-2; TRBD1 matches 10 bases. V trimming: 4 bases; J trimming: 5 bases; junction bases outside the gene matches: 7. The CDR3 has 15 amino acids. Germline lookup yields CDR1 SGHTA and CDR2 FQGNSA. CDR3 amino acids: CASSSATGGAYGYTF. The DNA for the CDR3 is TGTGCCAGCAGCTCCGCGACAGGGGGCGCTTATGGCTACACCTTC.

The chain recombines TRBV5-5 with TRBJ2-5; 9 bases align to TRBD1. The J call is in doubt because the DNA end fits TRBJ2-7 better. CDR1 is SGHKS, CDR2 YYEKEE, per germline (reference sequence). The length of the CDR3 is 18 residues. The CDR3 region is CASSLQHRGQGGPYEQYF. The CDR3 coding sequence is TGTGCCAGCAGCTTACAACACCGGGGACAGGGCGGTCCCTACGAGCAGTACTTC.

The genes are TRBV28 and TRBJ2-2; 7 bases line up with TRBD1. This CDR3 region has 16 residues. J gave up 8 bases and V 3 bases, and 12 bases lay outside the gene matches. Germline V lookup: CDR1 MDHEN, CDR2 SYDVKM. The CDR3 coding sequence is TGTGCCAGCAGTTTCCAGGGACAGAGAAACCGGGGGGAGCTGTTTTTT. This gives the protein CASSFQGQRNRGELFF.

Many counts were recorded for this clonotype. The CDR3 is CASSLDTNTGELFF. The CDR3, as DNA: TGCGCCAGCAGCTTGGACACGAACACCGGGGAGCTGTTTTTT. V is TRBV5-1 and J is TRBJ2-2; D call uncertain. CDR3 length: 14 residues. Trimming removed 0 bases at V and 0 bases at J, with 3 bases between. Germline V gives CDR1 SGHRS, CDR2 YFSETQ.

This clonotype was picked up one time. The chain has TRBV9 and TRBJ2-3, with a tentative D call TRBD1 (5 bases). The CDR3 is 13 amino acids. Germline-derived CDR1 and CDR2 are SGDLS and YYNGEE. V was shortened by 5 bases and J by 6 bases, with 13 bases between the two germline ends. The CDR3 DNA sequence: TGTGCCAGCAGTCCAGACAGTCCGGATACGCAGTATTTT. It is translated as CASSPDSPDTQYF.

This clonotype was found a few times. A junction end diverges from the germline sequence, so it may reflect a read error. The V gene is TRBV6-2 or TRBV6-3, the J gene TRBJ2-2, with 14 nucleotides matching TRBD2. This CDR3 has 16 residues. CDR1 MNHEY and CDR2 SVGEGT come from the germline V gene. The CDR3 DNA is TGTGCCAGACACCGGGGACTAGCGGGAGCCACCAGGGAGCTGTTTTTT. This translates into CARHRGLAGATRELFF.

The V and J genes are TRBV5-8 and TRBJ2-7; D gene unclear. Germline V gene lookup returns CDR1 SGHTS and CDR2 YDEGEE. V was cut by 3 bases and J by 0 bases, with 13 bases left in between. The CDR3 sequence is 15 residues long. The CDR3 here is CASSSGQLASYEQYF. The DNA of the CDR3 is TGTGCCAGCAGCTCCGGGCAACTCGCCTCCTACGAGCAGTACTTC.

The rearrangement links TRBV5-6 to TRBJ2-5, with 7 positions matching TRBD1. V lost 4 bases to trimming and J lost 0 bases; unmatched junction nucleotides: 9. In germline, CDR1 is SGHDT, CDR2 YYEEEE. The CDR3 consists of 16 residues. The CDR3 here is CASSPRTGAYQETQYF. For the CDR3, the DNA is TGTGCCAGCAGCCCCCGGACAGGAGCGTACCAAGAGACCCAGTACTTC.

The CDR3 bases are TGTGCCAGCAGCTTAGCGAGGGGTGGAACAGATACGCAGTATTTT. It specifies CASSLARGGTDTQYF. The chain employs TRBV7-9 and TRBJ2-3, with D perhaps assigned TRBD1 or TRBD2 (5 bases each). In germline, CDR1 is SEHNR, CDR2 FQNEAQ (reference sequence). The ends were cut back, 0 bases at V and 3 bases at J, with 10 bases in the middle. The CDR3 loop spans 15 amino acids. Supplemented by reference TRBV7-9 and TRBJ2-3, the full variable domain reads DTGVSQNPRHKITKRGQNVTFRCDPISEHNRLYWYRQTLGQGPEFLTYFQNEAQLEKSRLLSDRFSAERPKGSFSTLEIQRTEQGDSAMYLCASSLARGGTDTQYFGPGTRLTVL.

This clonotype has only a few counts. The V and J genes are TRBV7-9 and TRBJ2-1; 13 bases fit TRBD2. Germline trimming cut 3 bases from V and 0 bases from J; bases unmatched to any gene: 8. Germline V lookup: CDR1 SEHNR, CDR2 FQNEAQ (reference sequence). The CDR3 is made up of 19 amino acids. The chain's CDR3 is CASSLPTSGGPSSYNEQFF. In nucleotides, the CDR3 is TGTGCCAGCAGCTTGCCGACTAGCGGGGGGCCAAGCTCCTACAATGAGCAGTTCTTC.

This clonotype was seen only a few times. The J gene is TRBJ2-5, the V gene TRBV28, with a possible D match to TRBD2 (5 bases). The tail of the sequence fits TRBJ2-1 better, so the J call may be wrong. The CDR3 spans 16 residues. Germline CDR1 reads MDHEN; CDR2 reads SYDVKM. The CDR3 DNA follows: TGTGCCAGCAGTTTGAGGGCGGGTTTCAAATTAAATGAGCAGTTCTTC. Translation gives CASSLRAGFKLNEQFF.

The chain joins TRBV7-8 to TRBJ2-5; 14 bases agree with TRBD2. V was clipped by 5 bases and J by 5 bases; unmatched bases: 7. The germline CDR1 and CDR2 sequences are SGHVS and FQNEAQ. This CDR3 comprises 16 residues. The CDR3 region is CASSVGLAGGAETQYF. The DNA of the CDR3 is TGTGCCAGCAGCGTAGGACTAGCGGGGGGAGCGGAGACCCAGTACTTC. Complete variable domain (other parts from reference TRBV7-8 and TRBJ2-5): GAGVSQSPRYKVAKRGQDVALRCDPISGHVSLFWYQQALGQGPEFLTYFQNEAQLDKSGLPSDRFFAERPEGSVSTLKIQRTQQEDSAVYLCASSVGLAGGAETQYFGPGTRLLVL.

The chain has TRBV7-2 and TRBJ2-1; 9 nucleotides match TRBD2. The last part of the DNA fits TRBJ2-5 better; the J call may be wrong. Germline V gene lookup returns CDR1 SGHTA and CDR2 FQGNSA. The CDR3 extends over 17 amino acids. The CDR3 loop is CASSLIRAGGHGETQYF. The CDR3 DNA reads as TGTGCCAGCAGCTTAATCCGGGCGGGGGGGCATGGAGAGACCCAGTACTTC.

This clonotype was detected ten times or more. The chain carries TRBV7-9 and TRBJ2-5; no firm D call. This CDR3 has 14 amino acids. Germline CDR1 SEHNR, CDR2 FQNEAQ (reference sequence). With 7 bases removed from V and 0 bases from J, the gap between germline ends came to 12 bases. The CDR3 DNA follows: TGTGCCAGCACCCTAGACCGGGACCAAGAGACCCAGTACTTC. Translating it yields CASTLDRDQETQYF.

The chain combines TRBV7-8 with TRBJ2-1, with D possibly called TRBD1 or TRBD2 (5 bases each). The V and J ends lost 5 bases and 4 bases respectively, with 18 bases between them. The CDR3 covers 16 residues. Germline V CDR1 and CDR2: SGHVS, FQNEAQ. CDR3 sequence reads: CASSRGLLGPYNEQFF. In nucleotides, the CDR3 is TGTGCCAGCAGCCGTGGACTTCTGGGACCATACAATGAGCAGTTCTTC.

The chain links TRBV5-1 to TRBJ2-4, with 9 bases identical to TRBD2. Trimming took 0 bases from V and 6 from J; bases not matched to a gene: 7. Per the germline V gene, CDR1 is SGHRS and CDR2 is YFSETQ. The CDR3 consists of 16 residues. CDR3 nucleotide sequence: TGCGCCAGCAGCTTGGCCCCTAGCGGGAAGGTAAACATTCAGTACTTC. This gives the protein CASSLAPSGKVNIQYF.

The CDR3 is CASSNGQGSTDTQYF. CDR3 in DNA: TGCGCCAGCAGCAACGGACAGGGGAGCACAGATACGCAGTATTTT. The chain recombines TRBV5-1 with TRBJ2-3; 9 bases match TRBD1. Losses at the gene ends were 4 bases for V and 0 bases for J; bases not matched to a gene: 3. The CDR3 extends over 15 amino acids. CDR1 is SGHRS, CDR2 YFSETQ, per germline.

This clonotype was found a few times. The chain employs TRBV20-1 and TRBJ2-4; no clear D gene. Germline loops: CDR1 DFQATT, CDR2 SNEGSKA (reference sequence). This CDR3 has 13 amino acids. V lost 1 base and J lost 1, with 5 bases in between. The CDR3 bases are TGCAGTGCTAGAGGGTTTGCCAAAAACATTCAGTACTTC. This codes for CSARGFAKNIQYF.

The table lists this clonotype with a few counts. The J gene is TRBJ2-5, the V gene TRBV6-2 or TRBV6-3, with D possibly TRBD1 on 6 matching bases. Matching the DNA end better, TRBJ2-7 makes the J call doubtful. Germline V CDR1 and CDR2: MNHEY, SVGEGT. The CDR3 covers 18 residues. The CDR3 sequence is CASRTQVRFAGTNYEQYF. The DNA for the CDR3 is TGTGCCAGCAGAACTCAGGTGCGGTTCGCCGGGACAAACTACGAGCAGTACTTC.

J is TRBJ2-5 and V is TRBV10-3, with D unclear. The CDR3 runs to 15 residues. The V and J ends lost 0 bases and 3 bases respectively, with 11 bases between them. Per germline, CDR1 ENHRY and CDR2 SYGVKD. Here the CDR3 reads CAISESGQVEETQYF. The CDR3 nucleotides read TGTGCCATCAGTGAGTCAGGTCAAGTCGAAGAGACCCAGTACTTC.

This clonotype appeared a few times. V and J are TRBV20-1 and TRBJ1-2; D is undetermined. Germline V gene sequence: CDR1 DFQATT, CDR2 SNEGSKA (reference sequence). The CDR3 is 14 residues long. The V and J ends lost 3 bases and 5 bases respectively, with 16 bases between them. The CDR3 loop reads CSASDGNDPYGYTF. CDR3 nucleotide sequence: TGCAGTGCTAGTGATGGGAACGACCCTTATGGCTACACCTTC.